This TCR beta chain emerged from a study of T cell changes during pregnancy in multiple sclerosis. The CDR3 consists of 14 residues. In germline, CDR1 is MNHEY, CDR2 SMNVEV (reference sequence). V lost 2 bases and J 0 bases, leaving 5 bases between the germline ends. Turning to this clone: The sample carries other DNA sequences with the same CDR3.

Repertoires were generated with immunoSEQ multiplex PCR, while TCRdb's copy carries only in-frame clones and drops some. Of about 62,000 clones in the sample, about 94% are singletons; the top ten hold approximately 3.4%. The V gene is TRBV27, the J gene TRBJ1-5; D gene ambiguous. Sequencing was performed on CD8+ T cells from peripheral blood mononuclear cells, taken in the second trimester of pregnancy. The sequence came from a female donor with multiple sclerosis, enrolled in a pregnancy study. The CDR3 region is CASSLRGSNQPQHF. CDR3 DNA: TGTGCCAGCAGTTTACGGGGTAGCAATCAGCCCCAGCATTTT.